Following are 29 T cell receptor beta chains from one sample sequenced in a study of T cells in women clearing cervical HPV infection. TCRdb's copy holds only in-frame clones and misses some; the assay was immunoSEQ multiplex PCR. In total, the table holds around 33,000 clones. The sample was blood buffy coat. These receptors all come from a woman aged 18 to 75 with a cervical HPV16 infection that either progressed to CIN3+ or cleared (not recorded which).

A note on this clone: The read is 3 residues too short to cover the CDR3 end, so that end is filled in from the germline J gene. The chain is built from TRBV5-1 and TRBJ2-3; TRBD1 aligns across 7 bases. Germline CDR1 SGHRS, CDR2 YFSETQ. The CDR3 consists of 15 residues. The part of the CDR3 DNA that was read is TGCGCCAGCAGCTCGGGACAGACCTCCCAAGAGACG. This sequence encodes CASSSGQTSQET. The CDR3 in full is CASSSGQTSQETQYF.

The covered CDR3 bases are TGTGCCAGCAGCTTACTTGGGACAGGGTATTCACCA. Amino acid sequence: CASSLLGTGYSP. The entire CDR3 protein is CASSLLGTGYSPLFF. The V gene is TRBV7-2, the J gene TRBJ1-4; 9 bases are a match to TRBD1. The read terminates 3 residues ahead of where the CDR3 ends, so the germline J gene completes it. Germline CDR1 reads SGHTA; CDR2 reads FQGNSA. The CDR3 contains 15 residues.

For this clone: The read ends 3 residues early relative to the CDR3; the germline J gene fills the gap. The chain couples TRBV20-1 to TRBJ1-2, with D unresolved. This CDR3 is 12 amino acids long. Germline-derived CDR1 and CDR2 are DFQATT and SNEGSKA (reference sequence). The V end lost 4 bases, the J end lost 2 bases, and 8 bases lay between the germline ends. This CDR3 reads CSANLGNYGYTF. The CDR3 bases that were read are TGCAGTGCTAATCTGGGCAACTATGGC.

A note on this clone: The read gets to within 3 residues of the CDR3 end, and the germline J gene fills in the rest. The chain carries TRBV5-1 and TRBJ2-2, with 8 bases matching TRBD1. V shed 4 bases and J 5 bases; nucleotides not matched to a gene: 7. Germline V CDR1 and CDR2: SGHRS, YFSETQ. This CDR3 comprises 15 residues. The sequenced part of the CDR3 DNA is TGCGCCAGCAGCGAGGACAGGGCCACAACCGGGGAG. Translating gives CASSEDRATTGE. The whole CDR3 sequence reads CASSEDRATTGELFF.

Concerning this clone itself: Read sequence stops 3 residues before the CDR3 end, and the germline J gene provides the missing end. The chain uses TRBV18 and TRBJ2-3; tentatively, D is TRBD2 (7 bases). V was trimmed by 1 base and J by 7 bases, leaving 15 bases between them. Germline V CDR1 and CDR2: KGHSH, LQKENI. The CDR3 is 15 residues long. CDR3 protein: CASSPREGELNTQYF. The part of the CDR3 DNA that was read is TGTGCCAGCTCACCACGGGAGGGGGAGTTGAATACG.

Comment on this clone: The missing CDR3 end, 3 residues past where the read stops, is filled in from the germline J gene. The chain links TRBV5-1 to TRBJ2-5; 13 bases agree with TRBD2. The CDR3 has 17 amino acids. Trimming took 4 bases from V and 1 from J; bases not matched to a gene: 7. Looked up from germline, CDR1 is SGHRS and CDR2 is YFSETQ. CDR3 in amino acids: CASSQGLAGDTQETQYF. The covered CDR3 bases are TGCGCCAGCAGCCAAGGACTAGCGGGAGACACCCAAGAGACC.

Regarding this clone: The read comes to an end 3 residues before the CDR3 does, leaving the germline J gene to fill in the end. The rearrangement joins TRBV7-2 to TRBJ1-2, with 7 positions matching TRBD1. V dropped 2 bases and J dropped 4; count of bases not matched to a gene: 7. Germline CDR1 and CDR2: SGHTA and FQGNSA. This CDR3 is built from 15 residues. CDR3 sequence: CASSLTGVRAYGYTF. CDR3 DNA, as far as it was read: TGTGCCAGCAGCTTAACAGGGGTCCGGGCCTATGGC.

On this clone: The sequence runs out 3 residues before the end of the CDR3; the remainder is reconstructed from the germline J gene. The rearrangement links TRBV4-2 to TRBJ2-7; D gene unclear. Per germline, CDR1 LGHNA and CDR2 YNFKEQ. The CDR3 has 15 amino acids. Trimming pared 0 bases from V and 2 bases from J, leaving 11 bases between. Incomplete CDR3 DNA: TGTGCCAGCAGCCAAGATCTACTCTCGGCCTACGAG. This sequence encodes CASSQDLLSAYE. The entire CDR3 reads CASSQDLLSAYEQYF.

A note on this clone: The read finishes 3 residues shy of the CDR3 end, and the germline J gene is used to complete it. The chain combines TRBV30 with TRBJ2-5; possibly TRBD2 for D (5 bases). V gave up 2 bases and J gave up 5 bases, with 15 bases separating them. This CDR3 is built from 14 residues. Germline CDR1 is GTSNPN and CDR2 is SVGIG (reference sequence). The CDR3: CAWSLRAGFETQYF. The sequenced part of the CDR3 DNA is TGTGCCTGGAGTCTTAGGGCGGGTTTTGAGACC.

This CDR3 is CASSLSTGLNEQFF. CDR3 bases read: TGTGCCAGCAGCTTAAGTACGGGACTCAATGAG. The J gene is TRBJ2-1, the V gene TRBV7-2; a possible D gene is TRBD2 (6 bases). The read gets to within 3 residues of the CDR3 end, and the germline J gene fills in the rest. Trimming removed 2 bases at V and 6 bases at J, with 11 bases between. Germline V CDR1 and CDR2: SGHTA, FQGNSA. The CDR3 is 14 amino acids.

A remark on this clone: Read coverage stops 3 residues before the CDR3 terminus; the germline J gene supplies the remainder. This sequence joins TRBV5-1 and TRBJ2-3; 7 positions match TRBD1. Germline CDR1 and CDR2: SGHRS and YFSETQ. Trimming took 5 bases from V and 6 from J; bases not matched to a gene: 9. The CDR3 runs 14 residues. The CDR3: CASRRNRGSDTQYF. The CDR3 DNA, read in part, is TGCGCCAGCAGAAGGAACAGGGGATCCGATACG.

Comments on this clone: The CDR3 is cut off 3 residues early in the read; its end comes from the germline J gene. This chain connects TRBV14 to TRBJ1-1; D might be TRBD1 (6 bases). Per germline, CDR1 SGHDN and CDR2 FVKESK. V was shortened by 2 bases and J by 6 bases, with 13 bases between the two germline ends. The CDR3 loop spans 14 amino acids. The CDR3 bases that were read are TGTGCCAGCAGCCAATGGGGGGGGGCTGCTGAA. This gives the protein CASSQWGGAAE. In full, the CDR3 reads CASSQWGGAAEAFF.

Remarks on this clone: The CDR3 is cut off 3 residues early in the read; its end comes from the germline J gene. The rearrangement uses TRBV10-2 and TRBJ2-7, with 11 nucleotides matching TRBD2. The CDR3 contains 16 residues. Trimming cost V 5 bases and J 2 bases; bases outside gene matches: 8. Germline values: CDR1 WSHSY, CDR2 SAAADI. The CDR3 bases that were read are TGCGCCAGCAGTCCTATGGGACTAGCGGTCCCCTACGAG. Its translation is CASSPMGLAVPYE. The CDR3 as a whole reads CASSPMGLAVPYEQYF.

For this clone: The read is 3 residues too short to cover the CDR3 end, so that end is filled in from the germline J gene. The V gene is TRBV7-2, the J gene TRBJ2-5; a possible D gene is TRBD2 (6 bases). The CDR3 loop spans 14 amino acids. In germline, CDR1 is SGHTA, CDR2 FQGNSA. Trimming left V 0 bases short and J 1 base short, with 6 bases between. This chain's CDR3 is CASSLASGQETQYF. The sequenced part of the CDR3 DNA is TGTGCCAGCAGCTTAGCTAGCGGCCAAGAGACC.

As for this clone: The CDR3 end falls 3 residues outside the read, so it is completed with the germline J gene. This chain uses TRBV5-4 with TRBJ2-7, with D possibly called TRBD1 or TRBD2 (5 bases each). The CDR3 has 15 amino acids. Germline V CDR1 and CDR2: SGHNT, YYREEE (reference sequence). The V and J ends lost 0 bases and 6 bases respectively, with 16 bases between them. The CDR3 bases that were read are TGTGCCAGCAGCTTGGCCGGAGGACAAGGGTTCGAG. Translation gives CASSLAGGQGFE. The full CDR3 protein is CASSLAGGQGFEQYF.

About this clone: The read falls 3 residues short of the CDR3 end, and the missing part is taken from the germline J gene. The V gene is TRBV19, the J gene TRBJ2-2; tentatively, D is TRBD1 (6 bases). There are 14 residues in the CDR3. The ends were cut back, 6 bases at V and 4 bases at J, with 12 bases in the middle. CDR1 is LNHDA and CDR2 is SQIVND in the germline V gene (reference sequence). CDR3 DNA, as far as it was read: TGTGCCAGTAGCACCGGGACACCCACCGGGGAG. This translates into CASSTGTPTGE. The full-length CDR3 reads as CASSTGTPTGELFF.

This CDR3 is CASSLGTDSYEQYF. CDR3 DNA (partial): TGTGCCAGCAGTTTAGGGACAGACTCTTACGAG. This rearrangement joins TRBV28 to TRBJ2-7; the match to TRBD1 covers 7 bases. With the read ending 3 residues before the CDR3 end, the germline J gene is used to fill in that end. V trimming: 2 bases; J trimming: 4 bases; junction bases outside the gene matches: 5. The V gene's germline CDR1 is MDHEN and CDR2 SYDVKM. The CDR3 length is 14 residues.

Of note for this clone: The read ends 3 residues before the CDR3 terminus; that terminus is restored from the germline J gene. The rearrangement joins TRBV20-1 to TRBJ1-3, with TRBD1 matching over 8 bases. This CDR3 region has 14 residues. Germline CDR1 and CDR2: DFQATT and SNEGSKA (reference sequence). Losses at the gene ends were 0 bases for V and 4 bases for J; bases not matched to a gene: 2. The DNA read from the CDR3 is TGCAGTGCTAGAGATCGGACAGGGGGAAACACC. Translated: CSARDRTGGNT. The whole CDR3 is CSARDRTGGNTIYF.

Regarding this clone: The sequence runs out 3 residues before the end of the CDR3; the remainder is reconstructed from the germline J gene. This rearrangement joins TRBV7-2 to TRBJ1-2; 7 positions agree with TRBD1. CDR3 length equals 12 residues. Germline lookup yields CDR1 SGHTA and CDR2 FQGNSA. The CDR3 DNA, read in part, is TGTGCCAGCAGCTTAACAGGGGAAGGC. Its translation is CASSLTGEG. The whole CDR3 protein reads CASSLTGEGYTF.

Remarks on this clone: The read terminates 3 residues ahead of where the CDR3 ends, so the germline J gene completes it. The V call is TRBV20-1, the J call TRBJ2-1, with 8 bases matching TRBD1. This CDR3 spans 15 amino acids. In germline, CDR1 is DFQATT, CDR2 SNEGSKA (reference sequence). Trimming cost V 6 bases and J 0 bases; bases outside gene matches: 7. CDR3 DNA, as far as it was read: TGCAGTGCAAAATTACAGGGGGTCTCCTACAATGAG. Its translation: CSAKLQGVSYNE. The whole CDR3 is CSAKLQGVSYNEQFF.

As regards this clone: The CDR3 end lies 3 residues beyond the end of the read and is filled in from the germline J gene. The chain has TRBV6-4 and TRBJ2-1, with 7 bases aligning to TRBD2. With V trimmed by 2 bases and J by 8 bases, 12 bases remained unmatched. Germline lookup yields CDR1 MRHNA and CDR2 SNTAGT. The CDR3 length is 16 residues. Partial CDR3 DNA: TGTGCCAGCAGTGACGGGCGCGGGAGTACCTATGATGAG. This gives the protein CASSDGRGSTYDE. The full CDR3 protein is CASSDGRGSTYDEQFF.

Note on this clone: The read terminates 3 residues ahead of where the CDR3 ends, so the germline J gene completes it. The J gene is TRBJ2-2, the V gene TRBV30, with D perhaps TRBD1 (6 bases). The CDR3 extends over 14 amino acids. Germline V gene data show CDR1 as GTSNPN and CDR2 as SVGIG (reference sequence). Partial CDR3 DNA: TGTGCCTGGAGTCCACCCGACAGGATTTCACCG. The encoded protein is CAWSPPDRISP. In full, the CDR3 is CAWSPPDRISPLFF.

Points on this clone: With the read ending 3 residues before the CDR3 end, the germline J gene is used to fill in that end. This sequence joins TRBV7-8 and TRBJ1-1; no firm D call. The CDR3 contains 13 residues. Germline assignment: CDR1 SGHVS and CDR2 FQNEAQ. V was pared by 1 base and J by 5 bases, with 8 bases between. CDR3 DNA (partial): TGTGCCAGCAGCTTAGAAAGGTCTACTGAA. Its protein is CASSLERSTE. The full-length CDR3 reads as CASSLERSTEAFF.

Comment on this clone: The read falls 3 residues short of the CDR3 end, and the missing part is taken from the germline J gene. The gene calls are TRBV12-3 or TRBV12-4 and TRBJ2-7; no clear D gene. This CDR3 spans 11 amino acids. V was pared by 4 bases and J by 3 bases, with 4 bases between. CDR3 DNA (partial): TGTGCCAGCAGTTCCCACTACGAG. Encoded protein: CASSSHYE. The whole CDR3 is CASSSHYEQYF.

The CDR3 reads CASSRDRVQPQHF. The part of the CDR3 DNA that was read is TGTGCCAGCAGTCGGGACAGGGTTCAGCCC. V usage is TRBV27 and J usage is TRBJ1-5; TRBD1 aligns across 9 bases. The sequence runs out 3 residues before the end of the CDR3; the remainder is reconstructed from the germline J gene. Looked up from germline, CDR1 is MNHEY and CDR2 is SMNVEV (reference sequence). The CDR3 is 13 residues long. The V segment lost 5 bases and the J segment 6 bases; nucleotides outside the gene matches: 2.

Note on this clone: The read finishes 3 residues shy of the CDR3 end, and the germline J gene is used to complete it. The genes are TRBV28 and TRBJ2-1; TRBD2 agrees at 7 bases. CDR3 length: 17 residues. The germline CDR1 and CDR2 sequences are MDHEN and SYDVKM. With V trimmed by 3 bases and J by 1 base, 9 bases remained unmatched. CDR3 region: CASSFGKAGWSYNEQFF. The DNA read from the CDR3 is TGTGCCAGCAGTTTTGGTAAAGCGGGATGGTCCTACAATGAG.

For this clone: The sequenced fragment ends 3 residues before the CDR3 boundary, so the rest is inferred from the germline J gene. The chain has TRBV20-1 and TRBJ2-5, with a possible D match to TRBD2 (6 bases). Germline CDR1 is DFQATT and CDR2 is SNEGSKA (reference sequence). The ends were cut back, 6 bases at V and 1 base at J, with 9 bases in the middle. The CDR3 loop spans 12 amino acids. CDR3 in amino acids: CSARDFQETQYF. CDR3 bases read: TGCAGTGCGAGGGACTTCCAAGAGACC.

To note about this clone: Read sequence stops 3 residues before the CDR3 end, and the germline J gene provides the missing end. J is TRBJ2-4 and V is TRBV14; D might be TRBD2 (6 bases). The CDR3 is 12 amino acids. Per germline, CDR1 SGHDN and CDR2 FVKESK. The V end was cut by 2 bases, the J end by 7 bases, with 6 bases between. The sequenced CDR3 bases are TGTGCCAGCAGCCAAAGCGGGAACATT. This encodes CASSQSGNI. The entire CDR3 reads CASSQSGNIQYF.

A word on this clone: The read ends 3 residues before the CDR3 terminus; that terminus is restored from the germline J gene. The chain recombines TRBV4-1 with TRBJ1-3; no clear D. Germline-derived CDR1 and CDR2 are MGHRA and YSYEKL. The CDR3 covers 17 residues. V dropped 1 base and J dropped 0 bases, with 13 bases sitting between them. CDR3 in amino acids: CASSQGPGLLSGNTIYF. Incomplete CDR3 DNA: TGCGCCAGCAGCCAAGGGCCCGGACTCCTCTCTGGAAACACC.